Each of the 13 T cell receptor beta chains below was sequenced from the same sample in a study of shared clonotypes between healthy human individuals. The protocol was immunoSEQ multiplex PCR, while the TCRdb copy is restricted to in-frame clones and leaves out a portion. Of under 150,000 clones listed, about 62% are singletons. The sequenced material came from memory CD8+ T cells sorted from blood. Sample subset: CD45RO+ cells pooled with CCR7-negative TemRA cells. The source of these receptors is a woman in her thirties in good health.

The chain recombines TRBV25-1 with TRBJ2-5, with D unclear. The tail of the sequence fits TRBJ2-7 better, so the J call may be wrong. The V gene's germline CDR1 is MGHDK and CDR2 SYGVNS. The CDR3 spans 13 residues. CDR3 DNA sequence: TGTGCCAGCAGTGAGTCCGGCTCCTACGAGCAGTACTTC. Protein sequence: CASSESGSYEQYF.

Remarks on this clone: One end of the junction does not line up with germline, which may come from a read error. In nucleotides, the CDR3 is TGTGCCAGCAGTGACCGTGGAGGGTTGGGGTCACACAATGAGCACTTCTTC. Translation gives CASSDRGGLGSHNEHFF. This chain uses TRBV6-4 with TRBJ2-1, with D possibly being TRBD2 (6 bases). Germline V gene sequence: CDR1 MRHNA, CDR2 SNTAGT. This CDR3 contains 17 residues.

This rearrangement joins TRBV19 to TRBJ2-1; D is unresolved. The CDR3 consists of 15 residues. The V and J ends lost 1 base and 7 bases respectively, with 14 bases between them. Germline-derived CDR1 and CDR2 are LNHDA and SQIVND (reference sequence). DNA for the CDR3: TGTGCCAGTAGTATAGCTGGATCCCTCCGAAATGAGCAGTTCTTC. Translated, it gives CASSIAGSLRNEQFF. Variable domain in full (rest from reference TRBV19 and TRBJ2-1): DGGITQSPKYLFRKEGQNVTLSCEQNLNHDAMYWYRQDPGQGLRLIYYSQIVNDFQKGDIAEGYSVSREKKESFPLTVTSAQKNPTAFYLCASSIAGSLRNEQFFGPGTRLTVL.

The V call is TRBV27, the J call TRBJ2-7; D call uncertain. CDR3 length: 14 residues. V lost 8 bases to trimming and J lost 1 base, with 15 bases between them. Germline CDR1 MNHEY, CDR2 SMNVEV (reference sequence). CDR3 protein: CASRTRHQSYEQYF. The CDR3 bases are TGTGCCAGCCGCACACGGCACCAATCCTACGAGCAGTACTTC.

V usage is TRBV7-6 and J usage is TRBJ1-1; D might be TRBD1 (5 bases). The CDR3 has 13 amino acids. Per germline, CDR1 SGHVS and CDR2 FNYEAQ. Trimming shortened V by 5 bases and J by 5 bases, and 12 bases separated the two germline ends. The CDR3 sequence is CASSQDGGTEAFF. CDR3 coding DNA: TGTGCCAGCAGCCAAGATGGGGGAACTGAAGCTTTCTTT.

This rearrangement joins TRBV7-9 to TRBJ2-2; 9 bases match TRBD2. The CDR3 length is 15 residues. Germline V gene sequence: CDR1 SEHNR, CDR2 FQNEAQ (reference sequence). Losses at the gene ends were 5 bases for V and 7 bases for J; bases not matched to a gene: 8. CDR3 DNA sequence: TGTGCCAGCAGCCCCGTAGCGGGAGTGATCGGGGAGCTGTTTTTT. Protein product: CASSPVAGVIGELFF.

About this clone itself: The same CDR3 can be traced to other DNA sequences in this sample. The gene calls are TRBV28 and TRBJ2-1; 8 nucleotides agree with TRBD1. This CDR3 has 14 residues. The V and J ends lost 2 bases and 4 bases, in that order; junction bases with no gene match: 1. Germline V CDR1 and CDR2: MDHEN, SYDVKM. CDR3 in amino acids: CASSLGTGYNEQFF. The CDR3 DNA reads as TGTGCCAGCAGTTTAGGGACAGGATACAATGAGCAGTTCTTC.

V and J are TRBV11-3 and TRBJ1-1; the D gene is possibly TRBD1 (5 bases). Per the germline V gene, CDR1 is SGHNT and CDR2 is YENEEA. The CDR3 consists of 13 residues. Deletions cut 3 bases from V and 6 bases from J, with 11 bases between. CDR3: CASSLQGDSEAFF. CDR3 nucleotide sequence: TGTGCCAGCAGCTTGCAGGGAGATTCTGAAGCTTTCTTT.

V usage is TRBV6-5 and J usage is TRBJ2-7, with a possible D match to TRBD2 (5 bases). V was clipped by 2 bases and J by 1 base, with 9 bases between them. The CDR3 consists of 14 residues. The germline V gene encodes CDR1 MNHEY and CDR2 SVGAGI. CDR3 DNA sequence: TGTGCCAGCAGTTACGAGGGCAGTTCCTACGAGCAGTACTTC. Translation gives CASSYEGSSYEQYF.

This chain's CDR3 is CASSPPRDPGFYEQYF. CDR3 bases: TGTGCCAGCTCACCCCCCAGGGATCCAGGGTTCTACGAGCAGTACTTC. This chain links TRBV18 with TRBJ2-7; perhaps TRBD1 as D (5 bases). There are 16 residues in the CDR3. Between the trimmed V and J ends, which lost 3 bases and 3 bases, there was a span of 18 bases. Per germline, CDR1 KGHSH and CDR2 LQKENI.

The chain couples TRBV28 to TRBJ1-4; D uncertain. Trimming removed 5 bases from V and 0 bases from J, with 13 bases in between. From germline, CDR1 is MDHEN and CDR2 SYDVKM. The CDR3 covers 16 residues. The CDR3 sequence: CASSPPATPTNEKLFF. In DNA, the CDR3 is TGTGCCAGCAGTCCCCCCGCGACCCCAACTAATGAAAAACTGTTTTTT.

The chain recombines TRBV5-6 with TRBJ2-5, with 11 bases aligning to TRBD2. The J call could be wrong; TRBJ2-7 is a better fit for the DNA end. This CDR3 comprises 19 residues. Germline V gives CDR1 SGHDT, CDR2 YYEEEE. CDR3 amino acids: CASSLAETSGERFDYEQYF. DNA for the CDR3: TGTGCCAGCAGCTTGGCCGAGACTAGCGGGGAGCGGTTCGACTACGAGCAGTACTTC.

This clone was observed a single time. The chain is built from TRBV18 and TRBJ2-5; D perhaps matches TRBD2 (5 bases). This CDR3 has 15 amino acids. Germline assignment: CDR1 KGHSH and CDR2 LQKENI. V was cut by 4 bases and J by 5 bases, with 17 bases left in between. The CDR3 bases are TGTGCCAGCTCACGTGGGCTAGCCCTACCGGAGACCCAGTACTTC. The encoded protein is CASSRGLALPETQYF.